This TCR beta chain was sequenced for a study of beta chain features in type 1 diabetes. Trimming shortened V by 5 bases and J by 0 bases, and 19 bases separated the two germline ends. Looked up from germline, CDR1 is SQVTM and CDR2 is ANQGSEA. CDR3 size: 16 residues. The isolated RNA, all of it, was reverse transcribed, so expressed TCRB transcripts were what got sequenced. Sequencing was performed with immunoSEQ multiplex PCR; in TCRdb, only in-frame clones are kept and a portion is missing. The profile shows approximately 23,000 clones, over 60% of them singletons. A single heparinised draw of about 100 mL on average was taken per donor.

The source is a woman aged 40 to 55 in good health. The sequencing input was Tregs from blood. This chain links TRBV29-1 with TRBJ1-1; possible D gene TRBD1, 5 bases. The CDR3 nucleotides are TGCAGCGTTATCTGGGGCCCATTTGCTATGAACACTGAAGCTTTCTTT. Translating it yields CSVIWGPFAMNTEAFF.